This T cell receptor beta chain was retrieved from a study of T cell responses to AZD1222 COVID-19 vaccine. Whole-study context: Timing groups of about 4 and about 12 weeks for second doses were pooled. Whole-study results and caveats: No repertoire was sampled before or during the peak T cell response, only after it. Reports indicate that nearly half of spike-specific TCRs are directed at unmutated variant regions.

The sample holds one count of this clone. The antigen remains unidentified. Germline CDR1 and CDR2: SGHNT and YENEEA. Unmatched junction bases numbered 5, after V lost 5 bases and J lost 5 bases. This CDR3 spans 13 amino acids. Profiled with immunoSEQ multiplex PCR; TCRdb holds only in-frame clones, not every one. This table has 170,000 or so clones, 90% appearing once. This receptor was obtained from an adult in good health. Sequencing was performed on peripheral blood, taken on day 0 of AZD1222 vaccination. This rearrangement joins TRBV11-3 to TRBJ2-5; 7 nucleotides align to TRBD2. CDR3 coding DNA: TGTGCCAGCAGCCCCCGGGGAGGGGAGACCCAGTACTTC. Residues: CASSPRGGETQYF.